This T cell receptor (beta chain) was recovered during a study of cytomegalovirus exposure and HLA in healthy donors. Overall study: Early released data comprised around 85 million unique TCRs from HLA-typed donors.

Vbeta (60) and Jbeta (13) primers were used in the PCR. Assay used: immunoSEQ multiplex PCR; TCRdb lists only in-frame clones, some missing. The top ten clones hold around 5.1% of a sample with more than 95,000 clones, roughly 79% of them seen once. To note about this clone: Its antigen is not known.

V lost 3 bases and J 3 bases, leaving 11 bases between the germline ends. Germline V gene sequence: CDR1 LNHDA, CDR2 SQIVND (reference sequence). The CDR3 totals 15 residues. Study-wide results and limits: With later analysis, a missense DCLRE1C variant became linked to TCR beta V- and J-gene trimming.

The clonotype was recovered from a male donor in good health and CMV-seronegative. The V call is TRBV19, the J call TRBJ2-2; perhaps TRBD1 as D (5 bases). Sequencing input: PBMCs. The CDR3 sequence is CASSIGARHTGELFF. In DNA form, the CDR3 reads TGTGCCAGTAGTATTGGGGCTCGTCACACCGGGGAGCTGTTTTTT.